These 13 T cell receptor beta chains originate from one sample sequenced in a study of spatial heterogeneity in lung cancer. Study conclusions and caveats: One measure, the expanded intratumoral alpha and beta TCR count, tracked tumor mutation counts.

Time point of the sample: sample taken at primary tumor resection. Each CDR3 protein is one row after TCRdb ran MiXCR on the 5' RACE reads. The sample holds around 8,100 distinct CDR3 sequences; about an eighth are singletons and the top ten take 8% to 13%. Their cognate antigens are unknown. Here the sequenced sample was lung tumor tissue, taken at surgery. The receptors were sampled from a male donor with early-stage non-small cell lung cancer.

This clonotype is labeled as medium-sized. The library was built for alpha chains, so this beta chain is an off-target read and its size means little. This sequence joins TRBV20-1 and TRBJ2-5; either TRBD1 or TRBD2 may fit D (7 bases each). Germline CDR1 and CDR2: DFQATT and SNEGSKA (reference sequence). This CDR3 spans 13 amino acids. Trimming removed 6 bases at V and 5 bases at J, with 16 bases between. The CDR3 DNA follows: TGCAGTGCCCCTTCAGGGGGGGGGGAGACCCAGTACTTC. Amino acid sequence: CSAPSGGGETQYF.

This clonotype was recorded at least ten times. A library made for alpha chains picked up this beta chain off target, so its size means little. The chain joins TRBV6-2 or TRBV6-3 to TRBJ2-7; TRBD2 agrees at 8 bases. Germline V gives CDR1 MNHEY, CDR2 SVGEGT. After removal of 2 bases from V and 2 bases from J, the junction contained 5 bases not matched to a gene. The CDR3 totals 15 residues. CDR3 DNA: TGTGCCAGCAGTTACAGCGGGGGCCAACCCTACGAGCAGTACTTC. Its protein is CASSYSGGQPYEQYF.

In this sample, this clonotype turned up many times. As an off-target read in a library built for alpha chains, this beta chain has a frequency of little significance. The V and J genes are TRBV13 and TRBJ2-1; 8 nucleotides line up with TRBD2. Per germline, CDR1 PRHDT and CDR2 FYEKMQ (reference sequence). The V and J ends lost 5 bases and 6 bases, in that order; junction bases with no gene match: 12. The CDR3 is made up of 16 amino acids. CDR3 loop: CASSRLLADTINEQFF. DNA of the CDR3: TGTGCCAGCAGCCGGTTACTAGCGGACACGATCAATGAGCAGTTCTTC. Full variable domain (rest looked up from reference TRBV13 and TRBJ2-1): AAGVIQSPRHLIKEKRETATLKCYPIPRHDTVYWYQQGPGQDPQFLISFYEKMQSDKGSIPDRFSAQQFSDYHSELNMSSLELGDSALYFCASSRLLADTINEQFFGPGTRLTVL.

In the case of this clonotype: Because the library targeted alpha chains, this beta chain is an off-target read whose size means little. The genes are TRBV24-1 and TRBJ2-1; no clear D. Germline V CDR1 and CDR2: KGHDR, SFDVKD. V gave up 10 bases and J gave up 4 bases, with 10 bases separating them. This CDR3 comprises 12 residues. The DNA of the CDR3 is TGTGCCACTAAAGGCGCGTACAATGAGCAGTTCTTC. It translates to CATKGAYNEQFF.

In this sample, this clonotype turned up many times. With the library built for alpha chains, this beta chain is off target and its frequency is not meaningful. The CDR3, as DNA: TGTGCCAGCAGTTCTGGACTAGCGGGAGCCGGATCCCTCGGCTCCTACGAGCAGTACTTC. Translation: CASSSGLAGAGSLGSYEQYF. The V call is TRBV12-3 or TRBV12-4, the J call TRBJ2-7; 13 bases are a match to TRBD2. The CDR3 is 20 residues long. The J segment lost 0 bases and the V segment lost 4 bases, leaving 15 bases of the junction unmatched.

The table lists this clonotype with many counts. A library made for alpha chains picked up this beta chain off target, so its size means little. The chain combines TRBV7-2 with TRBJ2-3; D is uncertain. The V gene's germline CDR1 is SGHTA and CDR2 FQGNSA. Trimming pared 7 bases from V and 4 bases from J, leaving 12 bases between. The CDR3 has 13 amino acids. The CDR3 is CASTLRRADTQYF. For the CDR3, the DNA is TGTGCCAGCACCCTCCGACGCGCAGATACGCAGTATTTT.

This clonotype is termed medium-sized. This beta chain is off target for a library built for alpha chains, so its abundance means little. The chain links TRBV20-1 to TRBJ2-7; 9 nucleotides line up with TRBD2. This CDR3 contains 12 residues. V gave up 7 bases and J gave up 0 bases; unmatched junction bases: 1. The germline V gene encodes CDR1 DFQATT and CDR2 SNEGSKA (reference sequence). The CDR3 bases are TGCAGTGTGGGACTAGCCTCCTACGAGCAGTACTTC. Residues: CSVGLASYEQYF.

This clonotype came up many times. A library prepared for alpha chains yielded this beta chain as an off-target read; its size is of little meaning. This chain joins TRBV6-2 or TRBV6-3 and TRBJ2-3; 7 bases map to TRBD2. CDR1 and CDR2 from the germline V gene are MNHEY and SVGEGT. The V and J ends lost 7 bases and 1 base, in that order; junction bases with no gene match: 2. The CDR3 length is 13 residues. CDR3 sequence reads: CASKRDGTDTQYF. CDR3 nucleotides: TGTGCCAGCAAGCGGGATGGCACAGATACGCAGTATTTT.

The sample holds many counts of this clonotype. The size of this beta chain means little, since it is a stray read in a library made for alpha chains. The chain uses TRBV7-2 and TRBJ2-2, with TRBD2 identical over 10 bases. Germline-derived CDR1 and CDR2 are SGHTA and FQGNSA. V lost 2 bases to trimming and J lost 4 bases; unmatched junction nucleotides: 7. CDR3 size: 17 residues. The CDR3 nucleotides are TGTGCCAGCAGCTTAACGAGGCGGACTAGCGGCACCGGGGAGCTGTTTTTT. Translated: CASSLTRRTSGTGELFF.

This clonotype was found many times. Within a library made for alpha chains, this beta chain is off target, and its count is uninformative. The chain employs TRBV6-2 or TRBV6-3 and TRBJ2-3; 10 bases are shared with TRBD1. V lost 6 bases and J lost 4; bases outside the gene matches: 4. CDR3 length: 14 residues. CDR1 is MNHEY, CDR2 SVGEGT, per germline. CDR3 region: CASRGQGFADTQYF. CDR3 DNA sequence: TGTGCCAGCAGGGGACAGGGGTTTGCAGATACGCAGTATTTT.

This clonotype was observed at least ten times. A library prepared for alpha chains yielded this beta chain as an off-target read; its size is of little meaning. V gene TRBV2 combines with J gene TRBJ2-2; maybe TRBD2 (5 bases). The germline gives CDR1 SNHLY, CDR2 FYNNEI. The CDR3 has 14 residues. The V end lost 8 bases, the J end lost 0 bases, and 10 bases lay between the germline ends. Here the CDR3 DNA reads TGTGCCAGCGGGGAGCGGTCGAACACCGGGGAGCTGTTTTTT. Translating it yields CASGERSNTGELFF.

This clonotype was observed at least ten times. With the library built for alpha chains, this beta chain is off target and its frequency is not meaningful. The chain couples TRBV12-3 or TRBV12-4 to TRBJ1-3; D perhaps matches TRBD1 (6 bases). V lost 8 bases and J lost 6, with 14 bases in between. This CDR3 spans 13 amino acids. The CDR3 nucleotides are TGTGCCAGCCGTACAGGGATGGAAAACACCATATATTTT. Translation gives CASRTGMENTIYF.

This clonotype has just a few counts. This beta chain is off target for a library built for alpha chains, so its abundance means little. The chain employs TRBV29-1 and TRBJ2-1, with D possibly being TRBD2 (5 bases). In germline, CDR1 is SQVTM, CDR2 ANQGSEA. V lost 7 bases to trimming and J lost 7 bases, with 14 bases between them. This CDR3 spans 12 amino acids. CDR3 coding DNA: TGCAGCGCAAGACCGAGAGGGAATGAGCAGTTCTTC. Translation gives CSARPRGNEQFF.